This entry lists 30 T cell receptor beta chains sequenced from one sample in a study of blood T cell repertoires in COVID-19. TCRdb keeps only in-frame clones here, not all; method: immunoSEQ multiplex PCR. The repertoire holds under 500,000 clones, with around 89% as singletons. Sequencing was carried out using peripheral blood. The receptors derive from a woman between 25 and 40 years old with acute or convalescent COVID-19.

The rearrangement joins TRBV12-2 to TRBJ1-5; TRBD1, as called in the table, went unchecked against the DNA. TRBV12-2 is shown as a pseudogene. This CDR3 spans 15 amino acids. The CDR3 DNA is TGTGCAAGTCTCGTGGGACAGGGGAAGAGGGAGCCCCAGCATTTT. Its translation: CASLVGQGKREPQHF.

This clone was seen more than once but under ten times. This chain joins TRBV10-3 and TRBJ2-1, with TRBD2 identical over 7 bases. J lost 7 bases, V lost 11 bases, and 5 bases had no gene match. CDR3 length: 11 residues. CDR1 is ENHRY, CDR2 SYGVKD, per germline. DNA of the CDR3: TGTGCCGTAACTAGCGCGAATGAGCAGTTCTTC. It specifies CAVTSANEQFF.

The chain has TRBV6-4 and TRBJ2-3; D gene ambiguous. This CDR3 spans 15 amino acids. Trimming left V 2 bases short and J 3 bases short, with 12 bases between. Germline V gives CDR1 MRHNA, CDR2 SNTAGT. CDR3 region: CASSDGQRTTDTQYF. The CDR3 DNA reads TGTGCCAGCAGTGACGGTCAGCGAACAACAGATACGCAGTATTTT.

V is TRBV6-5 and J is TRBJ2-7; TRBD1 aligns across 11 bases. Germline V gene data show CDR1 as MNHEY and CDR2 as SVGAGI. Losses at the gene ends were 2 bases for V and 4 bases for J; bases not matched to a gene: 7. The CDR3 has 16 residues. CDR3 DNA sequence: TGTGCCAGCAGTTACGCCCCAGGACAGGGGGCATACGAGCAGTACTTC. Its translation: CASSYAPGQGAYEQYF.

V and J are TRBV19 and TRBJ1-1; tentative D call: TRBD1 (5 bases). CDR3 size: 16 residues. Trimming removed 2 bases from V and 2 bases from J, with 15 bases in between. Germline CDR1 and CDR2: LNHDA and SQIVND (reference sequence). CDR3 residues: CASSIPLGGVNTEAFF. The CDR3, as DNA: TGTGCCAGTAGTATACCCCTCGGAGGGGTTAACACTGAAGCTTTCTTT.

Note on this clone: The same CDR3 can be traced to other DNA sequences in this sample. The rearrangement uses TRBV5-1 and TRBJ2-1; a weak D match, TRBD1 (6 bases). The V gene's germline CDR1 is SGHRS and CDR2 YFSETQ. This CDR3 is 14 amino acids long. Trimming removed 4 bases at V and 1 base at J, with 9 bases between. CDR3 nucleotides: TGCGCCAGCAGCCCCGGACAGTCCTACAATGAGCAGTTCTTC. Translation: CASSPGQSYNEQFF.

The rearrangement links TRBV7-9 to TRBJ1-4; 9 bases match TRBD1. V lost 5 bases to trimming and J lost 5 bases; unmatched junction nucleotides: 6. This CDR3 is 15 amino acids long. Germline CDR1 and CDR2: SEHNR and FQNEAQ (reference sequence). This CDR3 is CASSPGQGINEKLFF. The DNA for the CDR3 is TGTGCCAGCAGCCCGGGACAGGGTATCAATGAAAAACTGTTTTTT. The variable domain in full, with the rest retrieved from reference TRBV7-9 and TRBJ1-4, is DTGVSQNPRHKITKRGQNVTFRCDPISEHNRLYWYRQTLGQGPEFLTYFQNEAQLEKSRLLSDRFSAERPKGSFSTLEIQRTEQGDSAMYLCASSPGQGINEKLFFGSGTQLSVL.

This rearrangement joins TRBV7-8 to TRBJ1-1; D is unresolved. The CDR3 runs to 12 residues. The ends were cut back, 10 bases at V and 4 bases at J, with 13 bases in the middle. The germline V gene has CDR1 SGHVS and CDR2 FQNEAQ. The CDR3 sequence: CATYGVGTEAFF. The CDR3 DNA is TGTGCCACCTACGGGGTTGGCACTGAAGCTTTCTTT.

This clone was picked up one time. V and J are TRBV15 and TRBJ2-5, with unresolved D. The CDR3 has 12 residues. Looked up from germline, CDR1 is LNHNV and CDR2 is YYDKDF (reference sequence). The V end lost 9 bases, the J end lost 6 bases, and 14 bases lay between the germline ends. The CDR3 here is CATSTGYQTQYF. The CDR3 DNA reads as TGTGCCACTTCAACCGGGTATCAGACCCAGTACTTC.

The rearrangement uses TRBV6-5 and TRBJ2-7; possibly TRBD2 for D (5 bases). The germline V and J ends were trimmed by 7 bases and 3 bases, with 13 bases remaining between them. Germline V gene sequence: CDR1 MNHEY, CDR2 SVGAGI. This CDR3 comprises 13 residues. This chain's CDR3 is CASKTGLYYEQYF. CDR3 in DNA: TGTGCCAGCAAGACGGGGTTATACTACGAGCAGTACTTC.

This clone was detected only once. CDR3: CASSQDIGGYYGYTF. The DNA for the CDR3 is TGTGCCAGCAGCCAAGATATCGGGGGATACTATGGCTACACCTTC. The chain joins TRBV3-1 (or the pseudogene TRBV3-2) to TRBJ1-2; D is perhaps TRBD1 (5 bases). The CDR3 sequence is 15 residues long. Germline V gives CDR1 LGHDT, CDR2 YNNKEL (reference sequence). V lost 0 bases and J lost 3, with 11 bases in between.

This clone has a single count. The V gene is TRBV18, the J gene TRBJ2-7, with 8 bases that match TRBD1. This CDR3 contains 20 residues. V lost 0 bases and J lost 0; bases outside the gene matches: 16. CDR1 KGHSH and CDR2 LQKENI come from the germline V gene. The CDR3 sequence is CASSPPHSSSGTGNSYEQYF. CDR3 nucleotide sequence: TGTGCCAGCTCACCACCTCACTCCTCATCCGGGACAGGCAACTCCTACGAGCAGTACTTC. Filled out from reference TRBV18 and TRBJ2-7, the complete variable domain reads NAGVMQNPRHLVRRRGQEARLRCSPMKGHSHVYWYRQLPEEGLKFMVYLQKENIIDESGMPKERFSAEFPKEGPSILRIQQVVRGDSAAYFCASSPPHSSSGTGNSYEQYFGPGTRLTVT.

The chain joins TRBV5-1 to TRBJ2-1; 7 nucleotides line up with TRBD2. Germline V gene sequence: CDR1 SGHRS, CDR2 YFSETQ. The V and J ends lost 6 bases and 5 bases, in that order; junction bases with no gene match: 5. CDR3 size: 13 residues. Here the CDR3 reads CASMRDYNNEQFF. The CDR3 DNA sequence: TGCGCCAGCATGAGGGACTACAACAATGAGCAGTTCTTC.

The chain links TRBV5-4 to TRBJ2-7; maybe TRBD2 (6 bases). The CDR3 runs 16 residues. V lost 0 bases, J lost 0 bases, and 13 bases lay in between. In germline, CDR1 is SGHNT, CDR2 YYREEE (reference sequence). The CDR3 DNA is TGTGCCAGCAGCTTGGGTGGAGGGAAGGTCTCCTACGAGCAGTACTTC. As protein: CASSLGGGKVSYEQYF.

Notes on this clone: Other DNA sequences from this sample encode an identical CDR3 as well. The rearrangement links TRBV18 to TRBJ2-1; D remains unclear. The V end lost 6 bases, the J end lost 0 bases, and 6 bases lay between the germline ends. CDR3 length: 13 amino acids. Germline CDR1 is KGHSH and CDR2 is LQKENI. CDR3 nucleotides: TGTGCCAGCTCCCCTAGCTCCTACAATGAGCAGTTCTTC. Amino acids: CASSPSSYNEQFF.

This chain uses TRBV20-1 with TRBJ2-3; 10 nucleotides match TRBD1. V dropped 3 bases and J dropped 4; count of bases not matched to a gene: 4. This CDR3 contains 14 residues. Germline-derived CDR1 and CDR2 are DFQATT and SNEGSKA (reference sequence). The CDR3 region is CSASPGQGSDTQYF. DNA of the CDR3: TGCAGTGCTAGTCCGGGACAGGGGTCAGATACGCAGTATTTT.

The gene calls are TRBV7-9 and TRBJ1-3; tentatively, D is TRBD1 (5 bases). Between the trimmed V and J ends, which lost 7 bases and 0 bases, there was a span of 16 bases. Germline V gene lookup returns CDR1 SEHNR and CDR2 FQNEAQ (reference sequence). This CDR3 region has 16 residues. The chain's CDR3 is CASIKDTFYSGNTIYF. For the CDR3, the DNA is TGTGCCAGCATCAAGGACACTTTCTACTCTGGAAACACCATATATTTT. Filled out from reference TRBV7-9 and TRBJ1-3, the complete variable domain reads DTGVSQNPRHKITKRGQNVTFRCDPISEHNRLYWYRQTLGQGPEFLTYFQNEAQLEKSRLLSDRFSAERPKGSFSTLEIQRTEQGDSAMYLCASIKDTFYSGNTIYFGEGSWLTVV.

In this sample, this clone turned up a few times. Here the CDR3 DNA reads TGCAGTGCTAGTAAAGGCGGGCTAGCGGGGGTCCATGAGCAGTTCTTC. This gives the protein CSASKGGLAGVHEQFF. This sequence joins TRBV20-1 and TRBJ2-1; 10 bases line up with TRBD2. CDR3 size: 16 residues. The J segment lost 8 bases and the V segment lost 3 bases, leaving 13 bases of the junction unmatched. The germline gives CDR1 DFQATT, CDR2 SNEGSKA (reference sequence).

This chain uses TRBV5-5 with TRBJ2-3, with TRBD1 matching 11 bases. Trimming took 4 bases from V and 3 from J; bases not matched to a gene: 7. Germline V gives CDR1 SGHKS, CDR2 YYEKEE (reference sequence). The CDR3 is made up of 16 amino acids. The CDR3 DNA follows: TGTGCCAGCAGCGGACGAGGGACAGGGGGGACAGATACGCAGTATTTT. It translates to CASSGRGTGGTDTQYF.

This chain connects TRBV2 to TRBJ2-1; D possibly corresponds to TRBD2 (6 bases). CDR3 length equals 16 residues. CDR1 SNHLY and CDR2 FYNNEI come from the germline V gene. Deletions cut 7 bases from V and 0 bases from J, with 16 bases between. As DNA, the CDR3 is TGTGCCAGCACCCCTCTTAGCGGAAGCTCCTACAATGAGCAGTTCTTC. Translating gives CASTPLSGSSYNEQFF. The variable domain in full, completed from reference TRBV2 and TRBJ2-1, reads EPEVTQTPSHQVTQMGQEVILRCVPISNHLYFYWYRQILGQKVEFLVSFYNNEISEKSEIFDDQFSVERPDGSNFTLKIRSTKLEDSAMYFCASTPLSGSSYNEQFFGPGTRLTVL.

This CDR3 is CASSFSGANEKLFF. The CDR3 nucleotides read TGTGCCAGCAGCTTCTCGGGGGCTAATGAAAAACTGTTTTTT. The chain has TRBV11-2 and TRBJ1-4; maybe TRBD1 (5 bases). Trimming pared 3 bases from V and 3 bases from J, leaving 8 bases between. From germline, CDR1 is SGHAT and CDR2 FQNNGV. The CDR3 is 14 amino acids.

The rearrangement joins TRBV19 to TRBJ2-2, with D perhaps matching TRBD1 (6 bases). CDR3 length: 18 residues. V was shortened by 3 bases and J by 0 bases, with 17 bases between the two germline ends. Germline CDR1 is LNHDA and CDR2 is SQIVND (reference sequence). The CDR3 region is CASSIWGLTGSNTGELFF. DNA for the CDR3: TGTGCCAGTAGTATCTGGGGTCTGACAGGTTCGAACACCGGGGAGCTGTTTTTT. The variable domain in full, with the rest retrieved from reference TRBV19 and TRBJ2-2, is DGGITQSPKYLFRKEGQNVTLSCEQNLNHDAMYWYRQDPGQGLRLIYYSQIVNDFQKGDIAEGYSVSREKKESFPLTVTSAQKNPTAFYLCASSIWGLTGSNTGELFFGEGSRLTVL.

The genes are TRBV5-4 and TRBJ2-2; TRBD1 might be the D (5 bases). V lost 5 bases, J lost 5 bases, and 7 bases lay in between. The CDR3 contains 12 residues. Germline assignment: CDR1 SGHNT and CDR2 YYREEE (reference sequence). This CDR3 reads CASRNRTGELFF. In nucleotides, the CDR3 is TGTGCCAGCAGAAACAGGACCGGGGAGCTGTTTTTT.

The chain links TRBV4-1 to TRBJ1-4; D remains ambiguous. With 2 bases removed from V and 2 bases from J, the gap between germline ends came to 9 bases. This CDR3 is 15 amino acids long. Germline values: CDR1 MGHRA, CDR2 YSYEKL. The CDR3 is CASSQPLGTNEKLFF. For the CDR3, the DNA is TGCGCCAGCAGCCAACCACTAGGGACTAATGAAAAACTGTTTTTT.

V is TRBV24-1 and J is TRBJ1-4; D might be TRBD1 (5 bases). The CDR3 runs 17 residues. With 2 bases removed from V and 0 bases from J, the gap between germline ends came to 12 bases. The germline V gene has CDR1 KGHDR and CDR2 SFDVKD. CDR3: CATSDSRDGATNEKLFF. CDR3 in DNA: TGTGCCACCAGTGATTCGCGGGACGGTGCAACTAATGAAAAACTGTTTTTT.

The gene calls are TRBV7-9 and TRBJ2-3, with 8 bases aligning to TRBD1. V lost 7 bases to trimming and J lost 2 bases; unmatched junction nucleotides: 2. The CDR3 length is 13 residues. Germline lookup yields CDR1 SEHNR and CDR2 FQNEAQ (reference sequence). CDR3: CASMDRATDTQYF. CDR3 sequence (DNA): TGTGCCAGCATGGACAGGGCCACAGATACGCAGTATTTT. Drawing the rest from reference TRBV7-9 and TRBJ2-3, the complete variable domain is DTGVSQNPRHKITKRGQNVTFRCDPISEHNRLYWYRQTLGQGPEFLTYFQNEAQLEKSRLLSDRFSAERPKGSFSTLEIQRTEQGDSAMYLCASMDRATDTQYFGPGTRLTVL.

This chain joins TRBV19 and TRBJ1-2, with TRBD1 identical over 10 bases. This CDR3 comprises 19 residues. V lost 0 bases and J lost 5; bases outside the gene matches: 15. Germline V gene sequence: CDR1 LNHDA, CDR2 SQIVND (reference sequence). The CDR3, as DNA: TGTGCCAGTAGTATAGATCTCGGGACAGGGGCCCTCCTCAATTATGGCTACACCTTC. Encoded protein: CASSIDLGTGALLNYGYTF.

CDR3 protein: CSVEEAGRTVRFF. CDR3 nucleotides: TGCAGCGTTGAGGAAGCAGGTCGTACGGTGAGGTTCTTC. The genes are TRBV29-1 and TRBJ2-1; D is uncertain. The CDR3 is 13 amino acids. Per the germline V gene, CDR1 is SQVTM and CDR2 is ANQGSEA. Trimming left V 3 bases short and J 15 bases short, with 21 bases between.

The V call is TRBV9, the J call TRBJ2-3; 7 bases are shared with TRBD1. J lost 3 bases, V lost 0 bases, and 7 bases had no gene match. The germline gives CDR1 SGDLS, CDR2 YYNGEE. The CDR3 extends over 16 amino acids. DNA of the CDR3: TGTGCCAGCAGCGTAGTAGGACAGGCGTATACAGATACGCAGTATTTT. Amino acid sequence: CASSVVGQAYTDTQYF. Full variable domain (outside the CDR3, taken from reference TRBV9 and TRBJ2-3): DSGVTQTPKHLITATGQRVTLRCSPRSGDLSVYWYQQSLDQGLQFLIQYYNGEERAKGNILERFSAQQFPDLHSELNLSSLELGDSALYFCASSVVGQAYTDTQYFGPGTRLTVL.

V gene TRBV5-1 combines with J gene TRBJ2-5; D remains ambiguous. CDR1 and CDR2 (germline): SGHRS, YFSETQ. The CDR3 consists of 15 residues. The germline V and J ends were trimmed by 0 bases and 4 bases, with 13 bases remaining between them. The CDR3 DNA sequence: TGCGCCAGCAGCTTGGATAATGTGTCTCGAGAGACCCAGTACTTC. Its protein product is CASSLDNVSRETQYF.